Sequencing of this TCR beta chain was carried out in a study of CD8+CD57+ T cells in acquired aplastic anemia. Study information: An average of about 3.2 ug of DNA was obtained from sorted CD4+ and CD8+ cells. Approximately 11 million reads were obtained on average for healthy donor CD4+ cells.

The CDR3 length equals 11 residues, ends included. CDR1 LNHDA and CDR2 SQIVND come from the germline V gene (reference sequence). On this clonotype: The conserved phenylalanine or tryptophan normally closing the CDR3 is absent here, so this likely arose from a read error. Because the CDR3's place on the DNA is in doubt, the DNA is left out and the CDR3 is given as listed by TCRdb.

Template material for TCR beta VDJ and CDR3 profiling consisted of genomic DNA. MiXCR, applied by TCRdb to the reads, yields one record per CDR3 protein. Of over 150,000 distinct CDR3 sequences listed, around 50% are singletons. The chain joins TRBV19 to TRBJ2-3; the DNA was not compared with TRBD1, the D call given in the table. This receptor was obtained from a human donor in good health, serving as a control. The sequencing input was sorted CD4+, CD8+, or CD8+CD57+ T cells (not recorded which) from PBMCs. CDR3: CASSTRLTGRY.